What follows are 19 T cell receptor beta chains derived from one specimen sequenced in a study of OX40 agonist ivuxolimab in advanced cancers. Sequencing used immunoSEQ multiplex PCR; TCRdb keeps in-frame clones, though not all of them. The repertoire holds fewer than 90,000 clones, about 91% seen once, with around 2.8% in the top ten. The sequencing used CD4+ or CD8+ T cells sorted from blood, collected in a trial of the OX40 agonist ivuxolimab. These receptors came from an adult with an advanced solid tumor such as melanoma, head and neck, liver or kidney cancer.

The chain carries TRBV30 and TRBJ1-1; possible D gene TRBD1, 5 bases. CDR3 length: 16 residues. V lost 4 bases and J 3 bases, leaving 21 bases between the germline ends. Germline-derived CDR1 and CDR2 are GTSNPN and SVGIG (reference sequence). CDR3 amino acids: CAWTPPWGGLDTEAFF. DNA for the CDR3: TGTGCCTGGACCCCACCCTGGGGGGGTTTGGACACTGAAGCTTTCTTT.

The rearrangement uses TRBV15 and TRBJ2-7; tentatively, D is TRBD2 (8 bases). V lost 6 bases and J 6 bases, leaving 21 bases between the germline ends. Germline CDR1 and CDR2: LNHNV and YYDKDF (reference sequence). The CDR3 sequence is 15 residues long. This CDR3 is CATRSGGGEGGEQYF. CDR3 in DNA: TGTGCCACCAGGTCGGGAGGGGGCGAAGGGGGCGAGCAGTACTTC.

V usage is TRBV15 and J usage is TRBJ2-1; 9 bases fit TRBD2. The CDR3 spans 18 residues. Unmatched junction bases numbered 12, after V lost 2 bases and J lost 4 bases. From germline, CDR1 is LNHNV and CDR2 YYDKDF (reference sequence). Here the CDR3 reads CATSRSYGGSGGYNEQFF. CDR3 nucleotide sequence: TGTGCCACCAGCAGATCTTACGGGGGTAGCGGGGGATACAATGAGCAGTTCTTC.

The CDR3: CAWSQGLAGETQYF. CDR3 nucleotide sequence: TGTGCCTGGAGTCAGGGACTAGCGGGGGAGACCCAGTACTTC. The V call is TRBV30, the J call TRBJ2-5; TRBD2 aligns across 13 bases. Germline CDR1 and CDR2: GTSNPN and SVGIG (reference sequence). The J segment lost 5 bases and the V segment lost 2 bases, leaving 2 bases of the junction unmatched. CDR3 length: 14 amino acids.

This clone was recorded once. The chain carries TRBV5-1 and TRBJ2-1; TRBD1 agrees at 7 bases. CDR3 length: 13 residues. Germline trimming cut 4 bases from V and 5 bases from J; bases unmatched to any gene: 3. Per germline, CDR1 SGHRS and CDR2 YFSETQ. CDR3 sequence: CASSIGQDNEQFF. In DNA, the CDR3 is TGCGCCAGCAGCATCGGACAGGACAATGAGCAGTTCTTC.

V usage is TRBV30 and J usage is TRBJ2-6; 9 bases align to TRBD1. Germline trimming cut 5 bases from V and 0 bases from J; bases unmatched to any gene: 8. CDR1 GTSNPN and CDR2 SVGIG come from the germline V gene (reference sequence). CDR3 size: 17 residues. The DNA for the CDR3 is TGTGCCTGGGGACAGGGGTTGGGCCACTCTGGGGCCAACGTCCTGACTTTC. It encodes CAWGQGLGHSGANVLTF.

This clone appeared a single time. Here the CDR3 DNA reads TGTGCCAGCAGCTTAGCCTCAGTGTCTGAGCAGTACTTC. It codes for CASSLASVSEQYF. The chain uses TRBV7-9 and TRBJ2-7; D is uncertain. This CDR3 region has 13 residues. Trimming left V 0 bases short and J 7 bases short, with 10 bases between. CDR1 and CDR2 (germline): SEHNR, FQNEAQ (reference sequence).

CDR3 amino acids: CASSIGQGAGGYTF. DNA for the CDR3: TGCGCCAGCAGCATAGGACAGGGGGCAGGTGGCTACACCTTC. This chain links TRBV5-1 with TRBJ1-2; 11 nucleotides agree with TRBD1. Germline V gene data show CDR1 as SGHRS and CDR2 as YFSETQ. V was pared by 4 bases and J by 7 bases, with 6 bases of the junction left unmatched. The CDR3 covers 14 residues.

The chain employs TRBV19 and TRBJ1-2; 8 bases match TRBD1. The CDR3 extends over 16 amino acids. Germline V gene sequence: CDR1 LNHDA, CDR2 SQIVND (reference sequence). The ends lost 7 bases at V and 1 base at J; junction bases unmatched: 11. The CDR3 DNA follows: TGTGCCAGTACCAAATGGCCCGGACAGGGTAACTATGGCTACACCTTC. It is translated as CASTKWPGQGNYGYTF.

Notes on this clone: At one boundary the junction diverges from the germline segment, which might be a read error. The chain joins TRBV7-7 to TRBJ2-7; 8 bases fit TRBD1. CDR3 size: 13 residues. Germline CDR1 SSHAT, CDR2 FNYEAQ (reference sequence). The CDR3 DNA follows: TGTGCTAGCAGCCCGGACAGGGTTGGCGAGCAGTACTTC. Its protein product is CASSPDRVGEQYF.

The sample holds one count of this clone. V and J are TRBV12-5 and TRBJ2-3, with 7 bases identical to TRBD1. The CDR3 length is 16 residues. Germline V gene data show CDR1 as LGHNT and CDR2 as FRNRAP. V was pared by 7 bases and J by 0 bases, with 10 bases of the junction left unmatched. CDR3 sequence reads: CASAPRGQTSTDTQYF. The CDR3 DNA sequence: TGTGCTAGTGCCCCAAGGGGGCAAACTAGCACAGATACGCAGTATTTT.

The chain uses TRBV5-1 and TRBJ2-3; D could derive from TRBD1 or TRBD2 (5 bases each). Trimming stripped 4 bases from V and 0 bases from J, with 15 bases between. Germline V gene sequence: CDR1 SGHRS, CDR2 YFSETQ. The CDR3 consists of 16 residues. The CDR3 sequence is CASSDGDQTSTDTQYF. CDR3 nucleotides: TGCGCCAGCAGCGATGGGGACCAGACAAGCACAGATACGCAGTATTTT.

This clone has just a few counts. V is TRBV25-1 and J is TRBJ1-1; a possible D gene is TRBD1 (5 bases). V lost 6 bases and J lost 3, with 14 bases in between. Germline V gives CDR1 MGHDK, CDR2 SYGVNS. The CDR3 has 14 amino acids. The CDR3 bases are TGTGCCAGCAGGGACCTGGGGCAGGACACTGAAGCTTTCTTT. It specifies CASRDLGQDTEAFF.

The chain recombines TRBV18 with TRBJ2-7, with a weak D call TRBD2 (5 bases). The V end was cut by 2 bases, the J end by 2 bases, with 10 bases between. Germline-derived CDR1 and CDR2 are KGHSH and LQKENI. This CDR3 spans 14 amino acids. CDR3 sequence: CASSPLAGTYEQYF. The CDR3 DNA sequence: TGTGCCAGCTCACCATTGGCCGGGACCTACGAGCAGTACTTC.

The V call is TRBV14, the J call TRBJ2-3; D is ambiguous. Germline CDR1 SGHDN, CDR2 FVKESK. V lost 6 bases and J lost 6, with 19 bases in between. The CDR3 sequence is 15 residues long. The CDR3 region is CASSPSVLSGDTQYF. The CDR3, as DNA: TGTGCCAGCAGTCCATCTGTTTTATCCGGGGATACGCAGTATTTT.

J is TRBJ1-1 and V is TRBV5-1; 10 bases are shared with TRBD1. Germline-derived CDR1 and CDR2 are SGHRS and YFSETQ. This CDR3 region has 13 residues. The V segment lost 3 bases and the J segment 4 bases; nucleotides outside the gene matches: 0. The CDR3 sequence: CASSWDRGTEAFF. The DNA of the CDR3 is TGCGCCAGCAGCTGGGACAGGGGCACTGAAGCTTTCTTT.

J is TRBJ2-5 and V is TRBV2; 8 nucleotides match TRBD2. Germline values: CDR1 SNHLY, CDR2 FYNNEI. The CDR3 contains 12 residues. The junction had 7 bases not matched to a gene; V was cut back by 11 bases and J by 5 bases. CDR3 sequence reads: CAVLAGEETQYF. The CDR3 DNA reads TGTGCCGTCCTAGCGGGCGAGGAGACCCAGTACTTC.

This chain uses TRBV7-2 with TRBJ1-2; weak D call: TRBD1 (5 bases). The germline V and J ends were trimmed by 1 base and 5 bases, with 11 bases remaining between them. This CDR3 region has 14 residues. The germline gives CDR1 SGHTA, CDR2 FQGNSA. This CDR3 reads CASSLVGTDYGYTF. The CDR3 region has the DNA TGTGCCAGCAGCTTAGTCGGGACGGATTATGGCTACACCTTC.

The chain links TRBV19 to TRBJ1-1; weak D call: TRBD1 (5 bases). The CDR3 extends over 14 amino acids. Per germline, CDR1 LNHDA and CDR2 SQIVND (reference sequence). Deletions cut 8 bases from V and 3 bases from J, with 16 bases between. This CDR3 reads CASGVEGLYTEAFF. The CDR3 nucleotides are TGTGCCAGTGGTGTCGAGGGGCTTTACACTGAAGCTTTCTTT. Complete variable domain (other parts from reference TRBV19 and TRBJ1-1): DGGITQSPKYLFRKEGQNVTLSCEQNLNHDAMYWYRQDPGQGLRLIYYSQIVNDFQKGDIAEGYSVSREKKESFPLTVTSAQKNPTAFYLCASGVEGLYTEAFFGQGTRLTVV.